This T cell receptor beta chain comes out of a study of blood T cell repertoires in COVID-19. Whole-study context: COVID-19 samples from acute and convalescent phases originated in the United States, Italy and Spain. From T cells, B-cell-depleted T cells, or PBMCs came the material, which was cDNA or gDNA.

The CDR3 length is 16 residues. Germline CDR1 reads KGHSH; CDR2 reads LQKENI. V lost 2 bases to trimming and J lost 0 bases, with 11 bases between them. This clone has just one count. Cohort 3 recovered donors had two negative PCRs, clearance, or symptom resolution. In the authors' methods: Amplified reference gene primers provided the basis for estimating nucleated cell counts. TCRdb keeps only in-frame clones here, not all; method: immunoSEQ multiplex PCR. V and J calls plus clone size are reproduced from that table; the DNA served to infer D and trimming. Among approximately 400,000 clones listed, 70% to 90% were seen once.

This receptor was taken from a man aged 25-45 years who had recovered from COVID-19. Sequences were obtained from PBMCs or T cells enriched from blood (not recorded which). The chain joins TRBV18 to TRBJ1-3; D is undetermined. The CDR3 nucleotides are TGTGCCAGCTCACCAAACGACATGGGCTCTGGAAACACCATATATTTT. The encoded protein is CASSPNDMGSGNTIYF.